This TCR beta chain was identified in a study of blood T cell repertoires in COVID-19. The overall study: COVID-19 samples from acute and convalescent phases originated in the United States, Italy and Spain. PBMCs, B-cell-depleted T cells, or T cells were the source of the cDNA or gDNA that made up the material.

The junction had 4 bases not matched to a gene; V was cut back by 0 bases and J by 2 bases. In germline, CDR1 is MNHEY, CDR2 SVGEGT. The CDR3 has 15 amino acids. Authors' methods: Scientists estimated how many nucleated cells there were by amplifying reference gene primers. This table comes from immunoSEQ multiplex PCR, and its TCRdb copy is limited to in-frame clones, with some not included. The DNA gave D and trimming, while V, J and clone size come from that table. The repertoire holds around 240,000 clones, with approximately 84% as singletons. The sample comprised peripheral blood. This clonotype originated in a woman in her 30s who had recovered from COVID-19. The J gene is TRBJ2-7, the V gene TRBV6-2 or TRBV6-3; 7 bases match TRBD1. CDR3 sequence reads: CASSYSMRGPYEQYF. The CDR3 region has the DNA TGTGCCAGCAGTTACTCGATGAGGGGGCCCTACGAGCAGTACTTC.